The 21 T cell receptor beta chains given below trace back to one sample, sequenced in a study of T cells in Graves' hyperthyroidism and ophthalmopathy. RNA transcripts were the template for amplifying TCR beta CDR3 regions. Researchers ran a first-round RT-PCR on the TCR CDR3 using the HTBI primer set. TCRdb re-called the multiplex PCR reads through MiXCR, storing one row per CDR3 protein. The sample lists 500,000 to 550,000 distinct CDR3 sequences; 15% to 20% were seen once. Source material: blood. These receptors all stem from a man between 40 and 49 years old with Graves' ophthalmopathy.

In its sample, this clonotype was seen a few times. The chain is built from TRBV6-1 and TRBJ1-2; 9 nucleotides line up with TRBD1. This CDR3 has 17 amino acids. The junction had 13 bases not matched to a gene; V was cut back by 3 bases and J by 5 bases. Germline CDR1 MNHNS, CDR2 SASEGT. CDR3 bases: TGTGCCAGCAGTGACCGGGACAGGGCTTTGACTCTGTATGGCTACACCTTC. It is translated as CASSDRDRALTLYGYTF.

J is TRBJ2-2 and V is TRBV4-1, with 8 bases fitting TRBD1. V trimming: 4 bases; J trimming: 6 bases; junction bases outside the gene matches: 10. The CDR3 covers 16 residues. Germline V gene lookup returns CDR1 MGHRA and CDR2 YSYEKL. The CDR3 protein is CASSLGQGPGAGELFF. Written as DNA, the CDR3 is TGCGCCAGCAGCCTCGGACAGGGTCCGGGGGCCGGGGAGCTGTTTTTT.

This clonotype was observed a few times. The chain couples TRBV20-1 to TRBJ2-3; 12 bases agree with TRBD2. Germline assignment: CDR1 DFQATT and CDR2 SNEGSKA (reference sequence). V shed 2 bases, J shed 0 bases, and the junction held 12 bases outside the gene matches. There are 19 residues in the CDR3. The chain's CDR3 is CSARSPGTSGLLSTDTQYF. CDR3 nucleotides: TGCAGTGCTAGATCCCCCGGGACTAGCGGGCTCCTTAGCACAGATACGCAGTATTTT.

This clonotype was detected a few times. At one end, the junction sequence differs from germline, possibly due to a read error. This rearrangement joins TRBV20-1 to TRBJ2-1; TRBD2 matches 7 bases. Germline V gives CDR1 DFQATT, CDR2 SNEGSKA (reference sequence). The CDR3 covers 16 residues. The DNA of the CDR3 is TGCAGCGCTACCATGGCTAGCGGAATCTCCTACAATGAGCAGTTCTTC. Translated: CSATMASGISYNEQFF.

The rearrangement joins TRBV2 to TRBJ2-3; 10 bases are a match to TRBD2. CDR1 is SNHLY and CDR2 is FYNNEI in the germline V gene. The ends lost 7 bases at V and 2 bases at J; junction bases unmatched: 6. The CDR3 covers 15 residues. Here the CDR3 DNA reads TGTGCCAGCACTTATAGCGGGGGGCCCACAGATACGCAGTATTTT. As protein: CASTYSGGPTDTQYF. Complete variable domain (other parts from reference TRBV2 and TRBJ2-3): EPEVTQTPSHQVTQMGQEVILRCVPISNHLYFYWYRQILGQKVEFLVSFYNNEISEKSEIFDDQFSVERPDGSNFTLKIRSTKLEDSAMYFCASTYSGGPTDTQYFGPGTRLTVL.

V is TRBV5-1 and J is TRBJ2-1, with 7 positions matching TRBD2. The CDR3 totals 17 residues. The J segment lost 8 bases and the V segment lost 3 bases, leaving 17 bases of the junction unmatched. Looked up from germline, CDR1 is SGHRS and CDR2 is YFSETQ. This CDR3 reads CASSSFPSGLGGDEQFF. The CDR3 DNA reads TGCGCCAGCAGCTCCTTTCCTAGCGGCCTGGGGGGGGATGAGCAGTTCTTC.

This clonotype was counted only a few times. The chain couples TRBV27 to TRBJ2-7; 7 bases are shared with TRBD2. Germline assignment: CDR1 MNHEY and CDR2 SMNVEV (reference sequence). The CDR3 length is 13 residues. The junction had 7 bases not matched to a gene; V was cut back by 6 bases and J by 5 bases. CDR3 in DNA: TGTGCCAGCAGCGGCGGGAGCCCCCACGAGCAGTACTTC. Its protein is CASSGGSPHEQYF.

This clonotype was observed a few times. The V gene is TRBV7-8, the J gene TRBJ2-7; 7 positions match TRBD2. J gave up 2 bases and V 3 bases, and 7 bases lay outside the gene matches. The CDR3 consists of 15 residues. Germline loops: CDR1 SGHVS, CDR2 FQNEAQ. For the CDR3, the DNA is TGTGCCAGCAGCTTGGGGGGGGAAGGAACCTACGAGCAGTACTTC. This translates into CASSLGGEGTYEQYF.

V usage is TRBV3-1 and J usage is TRBJ2-7; 7 nucleotides align to TRBD2. The junction had 6 bases not matched to a gene; V was cut back by 4 bases and J by 0 bases. Germline V gives CDR1 LGHDT, CDR2 YNNKEL (reference sequence). This CDR3 contains 15 residues. The CDR3 sequence: CASSPISGVSYEQYF. The CDR3 bases are TGTGCCAGCAGCCCAATAAGCGGGGTCTCCTACGAGCAGTACTTC.

This clonotype was recorded at least ten times. The chain links TRBV30 to TRBJ1-4; TRBD1 matches at 7 bases. Unmatched junction bases numbered 6, after V lost 1 base and J lost 7 bases. CDR3 size: 14 residues. Germline V gives CDR1 GTSNPN, CDR2 SVGIG (reference sequence). In nucleotides, the CDR3 is TGTGCCTGGAGTGGACAGGGAATACGTGAAAAACTGTTTTTT. Residues: CAWSGQGIREKLFF.

This clonotype was recorded at least ten times. This chain uses TRBV20-1 with TRBJ2-7, with D possibly being TRBD2 (7 bases). V was trimmed by 6 bases and J by 2 bases, leaving 17 bases between them. This CDR3 spans 14 amino acids. Per the germline V gene, CDR1 is DFQATT and CDR2 is SNEGSKA (reference sequence). The CDR3 bases are TGCAGTGCCGAGGGGGGGAGAGGCCCCTACGAGCAGTACTTC. This translates into CSAEGGRGPYEQYF.

The V and J genes are TRBV5-1 and TRBJ2-1, with unresolved D. The CDR3 sequence is 13 residues long. Germline CDR1 reads SGHRS; CDR2 reads YFSETQ. V gave up 0 bases and J gave up 4 bases, with 5 bases separating them. CDR3 amino acids: CASSLEVYNEQFF. As DNA, the CDR3 is TGCGCCAGCAGCTTGGAGGTTTACAATGAGCAGTTCTTC. The full variable domain, with the rest looked up from reference TRBV5-1 and TRBJ2-1, is KAGVTQTPRYLIKTRGQQVTLSCSPISGHRSVSWYQQTPGQGLQFLFEYFSETQRNKGNFPGRFSGRQFSNSRSEMNVSTLELGDSALYLCASSLEVYNEQFFGPGTRLTVL.

V is TRBV20-1 and J is TRBJ1-6; 7 bases fit TRBD1. J lost 6 bases, V lost 6 bases, and 8 bases had no gene match. The germline CDR1 and CDR2 sequences are DFQATT and SNEGSKA (reference sequence). The CDR3 has 14 amino acids. CDR3 protein: CSAHTGTVNSPLHF. CDR3 nucleotides: TGCAGTGCACATACCGGGACAGTTAATTCACCCCTCCACTTT.

This clonotype was observed at least ten times. The chain joins TRBV2 to TRBJ2-2, with D perhaps TRBD2 (6 bases). The CDR3 sequence is 15 residues long. V was trimmed by 8 bases and J by 6 bases, leaving 19 bases between them. Germline V gene sequence: CDR1 SNHLY, CDR2 FYNNEI. CDR3 DNA: TGTGCCAGCGGAGGGGCGGGTGGACCCCCCGGGGAGCTGTTTTTT. Protein sequence: CASGGAGGPPGELFF.

The count of this clonotype is one. The chain carries TRBV6-1 and TRBJ1-4; unclear D gene. Germline CDR1 and CDR2: MNHNS and SASEGT. This CDR3 comprises 15 residues. The V end was cut by 7 bases, the J end by 0 bases, with 12 bases between. CDR3 DNA: TGTGCCAGCACCTCGGGAGCCCCAACTAATGAAAAACTGTTTTTT. This codes for CASTSGAPTNEKLFF.

A few counts support this clonotype. This chain joins TRBV6-1 and TRBJ2-2, with a weak D call TRBD2 (5 bases). V gave up 6 bases and J gave up 6 bases, with 23 bases separating them. The CDR3 contains 17 residues. The germline CDR1 and CDR2 sequences are MNHNS and SASEGT. The DNA of the CDR3 is TGTGCCAGCAGCACATCTCTCCGGGGTAGTTTCGCCGGGGAGCTGTTTTTT. It translates to CASSTSLRGSFAGELFF.

This clonotype has at least ten counts. The V and J genes are TRBV20-1 and TRBJ2-3; D is undetermined. The germline V gene has CDR1 DFQATT and CDR2 SNEGSKA (reference sequence). This CDR3 has 18 amino acids. V was shortened by 0 bases and J by 2 bases, with 21 bases between the two germline ends. CDR3 in DNA: TGCAGTGCTAGAGATTTTCCTGGACGTATGGGGAACACAGATACGCAGTATTTT. This sequence encodes CSARDFPGRMGNTDTQYF.

This chain connects TRBV30 to TRBJ2-5, with a weak D call TRBD2 (6 bases). This CDR3 has 12 amino acids. Germline assignment: CDR1 GTSNPN and CDR2 SVGIG (reference sequence). V was trimmed by 7 bases and J by 1 base, leaving 10 bases between them. CDR3 DNA: TGTGCCTATAGCGGCCTCCAAGAGACCCAGTACTTC. Its translation is CAYSGLQETQYF.

This clonotype was found a few times. The CDR3 DNA reads TGTGCCAGCAGGGGCCGGGACAGGGACATTCAGTACTTC. Protein product: CASRGRDRDIQYF. The chain carries TRBV7-9 and TRBJ2-4; TRBD1 matches at 9 bases. This CDR3 has 13 residues. Germline V gene data show CDR1 as SEHNR and CDR2 as FQNEAQ (reference sequence). The V and J ends lost 6 bases and 8 bases, in that order; junction bases with no gene match: 5.

The gene calls are TRBV4-1 and TRBJ1-1; 8 nucleotides line up with TRBD1. Germline V gene data show CDR1 as MGHRA and CDR2 as YSYEKL. With 0 bases clipped from V and 6 bases from J, the junction kept 9 bases outside the gene matches. There are 16 residues in the CDR3. The CDR3 is CASSQDPGQGRSEAFF. The DNA of the CDR3 is TGCGCCAGCAGCCAAGATCCCGGACAGGGAAGGTCTGAAGCTTTCTTT.

This clonotype was observed a single time. This may be a read error: a much more frequent sequence differs by one nucleotide. V is TRBV18 and J is TRBJ2-1; 7 bases line up with TRBD1. Germline CDR1 is KGHSH and CDR2 is LQKENI. The CDR3 is made up of 15 amino acids. CDR3 sequence reads: CASSQARGLSNGQFF. In nucleotides, the CDR3 is TGTGCCAGCTCACAGGCTAGGGGGCTGAGCAATGGGCAGTTCTTC.